The 3 T cell receptor beta chains listed next were all sequenced from one sample in a study of identical twins. MiXCR, applied by TCRdb to the 5' RACE reads, yields one record per CDR3 protein. The profile covers 540,000 or so distinct CDR3 sequences, with more than 20% appearing a single time and approximately 0.5% taken by the ten largest. These data are also associated with another study on yellow fever vaccine responses in identical twins.

The specimen was CD4+ T cells sorted from blood. The receptors come from a young woman in good health.

This clonotype has more than one count but fewer than ten. The rearrangement links TRBV10-2 to TRBJ2-2, with TRBD2 matching 14 bases. Unmatched junction bases numbered 9, after V lost 8 bases and J lost 7 bases. Germline CDR1 and CDR2: WSHSY and SAAADI. This CDR3 comprises 16 residues. The CDR3 region has the DNA TGCGCCAGCGGACAGACTAGCGGGGGGGCCGGCGGGGAGCTGTTTTTT. Translation gives CASGQTSGGAGGELFF.

CDR3 amino acids: CASRGPAAYEQYF. The CDR3 DNA follows: TGCGCCAGCAGGGGGCCAGCCGCCTACGAGCAGTACTTC. The chain links TRBV5-1 to TRBJ2-7; perhaps TRBD1 as D (5 bases). Trimming removed 5 bases at V and 2 bases at J, with 11 bases between. Germline CDR1 reads SGHRS; CDR2 reads YFSETQ. This CDR3 has 13 amino acids.

The chain couples TRBV7-2 to TRBJ2-7, with D unclear. V was clipped by 5 bases and J by 3 bases, with 17 bases between them. There are 15 residues in the CDR3. The germline V gene encodes CDR1 SGHTA and CDR2 FQGNSA. Here the CDR3 DNA reads TGTGCCAGCAGCCCGGTCGGAGTTCCCTACTACGAGCAGTACTTC. Amino acids: CASSPVGVPYYEQYF.